The entry that follows covers one T cell receptor beta chain sequence. The sample originates from a study of blood T cell repertoires in COVID-19. Study-wide background: PBMCs, B-cell-depleted T cells, or T cells provided the cDNA or gDNA that made up the material.

Original data processing: How many nucleated cells were present was estimated from reference gene primer amplification. Some clones are missing from TCRdb's copy, which holds only in-frame ones; the method was immunoSEQ multiplex PCR. V and J calls and clone size are given by that table; D and trimming were obtained from the DNA. The table shows approximately 70,000 clones, with more than 75% occurring only once. V trimming: 5 bases; J trimming: 4 bases; junction bases outside the gene matches: 9. The CDR3 is 16 amino acids. The germline gives CDR1 SEHNR, CDR2 FQNEAQ (reference sequence). J is TRBJ2-7 and V is TRBV7-9; TRBD2 aligns across 12 bases. The TCR was taken from a woman aged 70-85 years with acute or convalescent COVID-19. The sequenced sample was peripheral blood. The CDR3 region is CASSLGLAGSIYEQYF. DNA for the CDR3: TGTGCCAGCAGCCTAGGACTAGCGGGATCGATTTACGAGCAGTACTTC.